A single sample is the source of the 17 T cell receptor beta chains below, sequenced in a study of blood T cells in healthy people across ages. The authors ran a second PCR of roughly 6 to 12 cycles using a sample-barcoded 5' primer and a J-beta primer mix. TCRdb re-called the 5' RACE reads through MiXCR, storing one row per CDR3 protein. Here the sample spans approximately 670,000 distinct CDR3 sequences, around 41% being singletons. The sequenced sample consisted of blood. These receptors all come from a man older than 75 in good health.

This clonotype was detected only a few times. The rearrangement uses TRBV7-6 and TRBJ1-6, with D maybe TRBD1 (6 bases). The CDR3 contains 19 residues. The germline CDR1 and CDR2 sequences are SGHVS and FNYEAQ. Trimming pared 2 bases from V and 0 bases from J, leaving 17 bases between. The CDR3 DNA sequence: TGTGCCAGCAGCTTATTAGAATCGGGGGCGAGCTCCTATAATTCACCCCTCCACTTT. This sequence encodes CASSLLESGASSYNSPLHF.

The chain recombines TRBV20-1 with TRBJ1-1; no clear D. The CDR3 sequence is 11 residues long. Trimming removed 0 bases from V and 3 bases from J, with 2 bases in between. Per the germline V gene, CDR1 is DFQATT and CDR2 is SNEGSKA (reference sequence). The CDR3: CSAREDTEAFF. The CDR3 nucleotides read TGCAGTGCTAGAGAGGACACTGAAGCTTTCTTT.

Points on this clonotype: A much larger clone lies one base from this, so it may be a read error. This sequence joins TRBV6-1 and TRBJ2-5; D unclear. Germline CDR1 reads MNHNS; CDR2 reads SASEGT. There are 17 residues in the CDR3. V was trimmed by 0 bases and J by 11 bases, leaving 25 bases between them. In DNA form, the CDR3 reads TGTGCCAGCAGTGAAGCGGCCTACGGGCCCTTGGAGAATGAGCAGTACTTC. Its protein is CASSEAAYGPLENEQYF.

About this clonotype: Compared with germline, one end of the junction differs, possibly owing to a read error. The gene calls are TRBV9 and TRBJ2-1, with a weak D call TRBD2 (6 bases). Germline V gene data show CDR1 as SGDLS and CDR2 as YYNGEE. The CDR3 sequence is 15 residues long. This CDR3 is CASGVAGSSYNEQFF. In DNA form, the CDR3 reads TGTGCCAGCGGCGTAGCCGGGAGCTCCTACAATGAGCAGTTCTTC.

This clonotype was recorded once. The CDR3 DNA reads as TGTGCCAGCAGCCCGCAACCCCCGGGACAGGGGGCTAGCTACAATTCACCCCTCCACTTT. This codes for CASSPQPPGQGASYNSPLHF. The V gene is TRBV5-6, the J gene TRBJ1-6, with TRBD1 identical over 12 bases. The J segment lost 7 bases and the V segment lost 4 bases, leaving 18 bases of the junction unmatched. This CDR3 region has 20 residues. Germline V gene lookup returns CDR1 SGHDT and CDR2 YYEEEE.

The chain links TRBV19 to TRBJ2-2, with D hard to call. Trimming stripped 4 bases from V and 3 bases from J, with 9 bases between. The CDR3 is 14 residues long. Germline V gives CDR1 LNHDA, CDR2 SQIVND (reference sequence). DNA of the CDR3: TGTGCCAGTAGTACGTCAGGTTACACCGGGGAGCTGTTTTTT. Translated: CASSTSGYTGELFF.

This clonotype appeared a few times. This chain connects TRBV11-2 to TRBJ2-5; D is tentatively TRBD1 or TRBD2 (5 bases each). This CDR3 is 13 amino acids long. Germline V gives CDR1 SGHAT, CDR2 FQNNGV. V lost 6 bases and J 5 bases, leaving 13 bases between the germline ends. CDR3 loop: CASSGGVGETQYF. As DNA, the CDR3 is TGTGCCAGCAGTGGGGGAGTCGGTGAGACCCAGTACTTC.

This clonotype has ten or more counts. The V and J genes are TRBV24-1 and TRBJ2-5, with 8 positions matching TRBD1. Losses at the gene ends were 7 bases for V and 4 bases for J; bases not matched to a gene: 4. The length of the CDR3 is 13 residues. Germline CDR1 reads KGHDR; CDR2 reads SFDVKD. The CDR3 reads CATSRTGTETQYF. In DNA, the CDR3 is TGTGCCACCAGCCGGACAGGGACAGAGACCCAGTACTTC.

In regard to this clonotype: This clone may be a read error of a much larger clone one base away. The CDR3 coding sequence is TGCAGCGTTGCTGGCAACTCCGACGAGCAGTACTTC. It is translated as CSVAGNSDEQYF. The rearrangement links TRBV29-1 to TRBJ2-7; D remains unclear. This CDR3 spans 12 amino acids. Germline CDR1 is SQVTM and CDR2 is ANQGSEA.

This chain connects TRBV9 to TRBJ2-3, with D perhaps matching TRBD1 (6 bases). The CDR3 runs to 14 residues. From germline, CDR1 is SGDLS and CDR2 YYNGEE. V was cut by 0 bases and J by 5 bases, with 10 bases left in between. The CDR3 region is CASSVGDTLDTQYF. CDR3 nucleotide sequence: TGTGCCAGCAGCGTAGGGGACACCTTAGATACGCAGTATTTT.

This clonotype was seen at least ten times. DNA of the CDR3: TGCGCCAGCAGCCAAGATGGGGGGGACAAGAGGCAGTATTTT. It specifies CASSQDGGDKRQYF. V gene TRBV4-3 combines with J gene TRBJ2-3, with D perhaps matching TRBD2 (7 bases). V lost 0 bases and J 11 bases, leaving 15 bases between the germline ends. This CDR3 comprises 14 residues. Germline V CDR1 and CDR2: LGHNA, YSLEER.

This clonotype turned up a few times. The genes are TRBV11-3 and TRBJ1-1, with D hard to call. This CDR3 comprises 13 residues. V shed 5 bases and J shed 0 bases, with 7 bases lying between them. The germline V gene encodes CDR1 SGHNT and CDR2 YENEEA. CDR3 residues: CASSKDLNTEAFF. The CDR3 DNA sequence: TGTGCCAGCAGCAAGGACTTGAACACTGAAGCTTTCTTT.

Turning to this clonotype: A much larger clone lies a single base off, so this may be a read error. The chain links TRBV7-2 to TRBJ2-1; 8 bases map to TRBD2. The trim removed 5 bases at V and 0 bases at J, leaving 3 bases unmatched. CDR1 is SGHTA and CDR2 is FQGNSA in the germline V gene. CDR3 length: 15 residues. For the CDR3, the DNA is TGTGCCAGCAGCCTTAGCGGGGTCTCCTACAATGAGCAGTTCTTC. This translates into CASSLSGVSYNEQFF.

This clonotype was detected a few times. The chain employs TRBV7-9 and TRBJ2-3; 7 nucleotides align to TRBD1. From germline, CDR1 is SEHNR and CDR2 FQNEAQ (reference sequence). The V and J ends lost 7 bases and 5 bases, in that order; junction bases with no gene match: 6. The CDR3 length is 13 residues. The CDR3 reads CASTTGVGDTQYF. Written as DNA, the CDR3 is TGTGCCAGCACCACAGGGGTCGGAGATACGCAGTATTTT.

The chain is built from TRBV29-1 and TRBJ1-1; D unclear. Trimming removed 6 bases at V and 2 bases at J, with 10 bases between. The CDR3 length is 12 residues. The germline gives CDR1 SQVTM, CDR2 ANQGSEA. CDR3 nucleotides: TGCAGCGTGCTCGCCACCAACACTGAAGCTTTCTTT. This sequence encodes CSVLATNTEAFF. The full variable domain, rest sourced from reference TRBV29-1 and TRBJ1-1, is SAVISQKPSRDICQRGTSLTIQCQVDSQVTMMFWYRQQPGQSLTLIATANQGSEATYESGFVIDKFPISRPNLTFSTLTVSNMSPEDSSIYLCSVLATNTEAFFGQGTRLTVV.

This clonotype was observed a handful of times. This chain connects TRBV5-1 to TRBJ2-7; D gene ambiguous. Matching the DNA end better, TRBJ2-5 makes the J call doubtful. The CDR3 covers 13 residues. Germline CDR1 reads SGHRS; CDR2 reads YFSETQ. This chain's CDR3 is CASSDGSQETQYF. The DNA for the CDR3 is TGCGCCAGCAGCGATGGCAGTCAAGAGACCCAGTACTTC.

The CDR3 bases are TGTGCCAGCAGCGCGGATACCCCAGAGCAGTACTTC. Its translation: CASSADTPEQYF. This chain links TRBV7-2 with TRBJ2-1, with unresolved D. The assigned J gene may be wrong: the sequence end matches TRBJ2-7 better. The CDR3 spans 12 residues. The germline V gene encodes CDR1 SGHTA and CDR2 FQGNSA.